This TCR beta chain was sequenced in a study of shared clonotypes between healthy human individuals. Study-level background: Three plates were used per donor for CD4 naive, three for CD4 memory, two for CD8 naive and one for CD8 memory.

Using immunoSEQ multiplex PCR, the repertoire was profiled, and TCRdb retains in-frame clones only, with some absent. The data contain over 2,000,000 clones, roughly 93% of them singletons. Trimming left V 2 bases short and J 4 bases short, with 11 bases between. Germline V gene lookup returns CDR1 MNHEY and CDR2 SMNVEV (reference sequence). This CDR3 region has 14 residues. Positive CCR7 selection of CD45RO-negative cells yielded the naive CD8 cells, and terminally differentiated effector memory CD45RA+ cells were excluded. The chain uses TRBV27 and TRBJ1-1; D unresolved. Sequencing used naive CD8+ T cells from PBMCs. This receptor was taken from a man between 18 and 29 years old in good health. Some clones in this sample may be carry-over from other donors' samples. The CDR3 region has the DNA TGTGCCAGCAGTTTACCGGCGGGAGGCACTGAAGCTTTCTTT. Amino acid sequence: CASSLPAGGTEAFF.